The sequence of this T cell receptor (beta chain) was determined in a study of CD8 T cells in Susac syndrome. Findings and caveats of the study: A relatively small number of individuals underwent TCR sequencing and HLA analysis.

Concerning this clonotype itself: The antigen remains undetermined.

This CDR3 region has 14 residues. Per germline, CDR1 MNHEY and CDR2 SVGEGT. Trimming stripped 4 bases from V and 6 bases from J, with 13 bases between. Reverse transcription of roughly 0.5 to 1 ug RNA was performed with random hexamers. Multiplex immunoSEQ PCR targeted 54 Vbeta and 13 Jbeta TCR beta segments. TCRdb re-analysed the immunoSEQ multiplex PCR reads in MiXCR, keeping a single row per CDR3 protein. The sample includes 400,000 to 550,000 distinct CDR3 sequences, around 85% of them seen just once. CD8+ and CD4+ blood T cells underwent TCR beta sequencing. TEMRA cells were enriched by FACS, while CD8+ and CD4+ T cells were obtained through a negative isolation that was performed magnetically.

Source material: CD8+ T cells from PBMCs. The gene calls are TRBV6-2 or TRBV6-3 and TRBJ2-1, with a tentative D call TRBD2 (5 bases). The TCR comes from a human donor with multiple sclerosis. The CDR3 loop is CASSFAGQSNEQFF. The CDR3 DNA reads TGTGCCAGCAGTTTCGCGGGCCAGAGCAATGAGCAGTTCTTC.